One and the same sample provided the 22 T cell receptor beta chains below, sequenced in a study of T cell changes during pregnancy in multiple sclerosis. Clones were sequenced by immunoSEQ multiplex PCR, and TCRdb holds only the in-frame ones, with some missing. Here the sample spans some 100,000 clones, around 92% being singletons. Sequencing used peripheral blood, obtained after pregnancy. The receptors stem from a female donor with multiple sclerosis, enrolled in a pregnancy study.

This rearrangement joins TRBV5-6 to TRBJ2-1; no clear D. Trimming cost V 0 bases and J 2 bases, with 6 bases left between them. CDR3 size: 14 residues. Germline-derived CDR1 and CDR2 are SGHDT and YYEEEE. CDR3 protein: CASSLELTYNEQFF. The DNA of the CDR3 is TGTGCCAGCAGCTTGGAACTTACCTACAATGAGCAGTTCTTC.

V usage is TRBV7-9 and J usage is TRBJ1-5; 8 bases match TRBD1. V dropped 5 bases and J dropped 5; count of bases not matched to a gene: 5. CDR1 SEHNR and CDR2 FQNEAQ come from the germline V gene (reference sequence). The CDR3 consists of 14 residues. CDR3: CASSQDRVDQPQHF. CDR3 in DNA: TGTGCCAGCAGCCAGGACAGGGTAGATCAGCCCCAGCATTTT. Variable domain in full (rest from reference TRBV7-9 and TRBJ1-5): DTGVSQNPRHKITKRGQNVTFRCDPISEHNRLYWYRQTLGQGPEFLTYFQNEAQLEKSRLLSDRFSAERPKGSFSTLEIQRTEQGDSAMYLCASSQDRVDQPQHFGDGTRLSIL.

The chain joins TRBV9 to TRBJ1-3, with TRBD1 identical over 7 bases. The V gene end was trimmed by 0 bases and the J gene end by 4 bases; junction bases not matched to a gene: 10. CDR1 SGDLS and CDR2 YYNGEE come from the germline V gene. The CDR3 runs 17 residues. The CDR3 is CASSVAPIGTAGNTIYF. The CDR3 nucleotides read TGTGCCAGCAGCGTAGCCCCCATTGGGACAGCCGGAAACACCATATATTTT.

This chain joins TRBV5-1 and TRBJ2-7; 16 nucleotides agree with TRBD2. The CDR3 is made up of 21 amino acids. V shed 1 base and J 3 bases; nucleotides not matched to a gene: 16. Germline CDR1 reads SGHRS; CDR2 reads YFSETQ. In nucleotides, the CDR3 is TGCGCCAGCAGCTTGCGTTACCCAGCGGGACTAGCGGGAGGGCCCGGCTACGAGCAGTACTTC. As protein: CASSLRYPAGLAGGPGYEQYF.

This clone has a single count. The J gene is TRBJ2-6, the V gene TRBV4-2; 8 bases are shared with TRBD2. Losses at the gene ends were 1 base for V and 1 base for J; bases not matched to a gene: 3. From germline, CDR1 is LGHNA and CDR2 YNFKEQ. This CDR3 is built from 17 residues. The CDR3 here is CASSQVRGESGANVLTF. Written as DNA, the CDR3 is TGTGCCAGCAGCCAAGTGCGGGGGGAATCTGGGGCCAACGTCCTGACTTTC.

V and J are TRBV7-3 and TRBJ1-1; D might be TRBD1 (5 bases). V lost 3 bases to trimming and J lost 1 base, with 9 bases between them. CDR1 SGHTA and CDR2 FQGTGA come from the germline V gene. This CDR3 region has 14 residues. The CDR3: CASSFQGENTEAFF. The CDR3 region has the DNA TGTGCCAGCAGCTTTCAGGGTGAGAACACTGAAGCTTTCTTT.

The gene calls are TRBV29-1 and TRBJ2-3; tentative D call: TRBD2 (5 bases). The V gene's germline CDR1 is SQVTM and CDR2 ANQGSEA. V shed 3 bases and J shed 7 bases, with 14 bases lying between them. The CDR3 extends over 13 amino acids. The CDR3 DNA reads TGCAGCGTTGAGTCTAGCAGTCTGAATACGCAGTATTTT. It codes for CSVESSSLNTQYF.

The rearrangement links TRBV29-1 to TRBJ2-7; D possibly corresponds to TRBD1 (6 bases). Deletions cut 0 bases from V and 2 bases from J, with 8 bases between. This CDR3 comprises 13 residues. Germline assignment: CDR1 SQVTM and CDR2 ANQGSEA. Here the CDR3 DNA reads TGCAGCGTTGAAGATCAGGGGACCTACGAGCAGTACTTC. Its translation: CSVEDQGTYEQYF.

V usage is TRBV5-1 and J usage is TRBJ1-1; D may be TRBD1 (5 bases). V was pared by 1 base and J by 1 base, with 11 bases between. The CDR3 runs 15 residues. The germline V gene has CDR1 SGHRS and CDR2 YFSETQ. In nucleotides, the CDR3 is TGCGCCAGCAGCTTGCCTGGGGGAGGGAACACTGAAGCTTTCTTT. It is translated as CASSLPGGGNTEAFF. Based on the CDR3 plus reference TRBV5-1 and TRBJ1-1, the full variable domain is KAGVTQTPRYLIKTRGQQVTLSCSPISGHRSVSWYQQTPGQGLQFLFEYFSETQRNKGNFPGRFSGRQFSNSRSEMNVSTLELGDSALYLCASSLPGGGNTEAFFGQGTRLTVV.

In its sample, this clone was seen once. The chain employs TRBV5-6 and TRBJ2-1; a weak D match, TRBD2 (6 bases). The CDR3 length is 13 residues. From germline, CDR1 is SGHDT and CDR2 YYEEEE. V lost 4 bases and J lost 10, with 15 bases in between. CDR3 in amino acids: CASSVGGEPEQFF. The CDR3 DNA follows: TGTGCCAGCAGCGTTGGAGGGGAACCCGAGCAGTTCTTC.

This chain links TRBV5-1 with TRBJ2-2; a weak D match, TRBD2 (6 bases). CDR1 and CDR2 (germline): SGHRS, YFSETQ. The length of the CDR3 is 15 residues. The ends were cut back, 3 bases at V and 6 bases at J, with 15 bases in the middle. In nucleotides, the CDR3 is TGCGCCAGCAGCTCCGAGGGGCGGGGCGCCGGGGAGCTGTTTTTT. Translated, it gives CASSSEGRGAGELFF.

The genes are TRBV4-1 and TRBJ2-1; 7 bases agree with TRBD1. CDR1 and CDR2 (germline): MGHRA, YSYEKL. Trimming took 0 bases from V and 4 from J; bases not matched to a gene: 6. The CDR3 is 16 amino acids. In DNA form, the CDR3 reads TGCGCCAGCAGCCAAGAGGGGGACAGTCTATACAATGAGCAGTTCTTC. This translates into CASSQEGDSLYNEQFF.

This clone turned up a few times. The chain carries TRBV6-5 and TRBJ1-2; 9 nucleotides agree with TRBD1. V gave up 7 bases and J gave up 2 bases; unmatched junction bases: 2. The CDR3 runs 13 residues. The germline V gene encodes CDR1 MNHEY and CDR2 SVGAGI. CDR3 bases: TGTGCCAGCACTGGGACAGGGAACTATGGCTACACCTTC. Residues: CASTGTGNYGYTF.

The chain has TRBV19 and TRBJ2-1; TRBD1 agrees at 7 bases. The CDR3 sequence is 16 residues long. Looked up from germline, CDR1 is LNHDA and CDR2 is SQIVND (reference sequence). V was pared by 5 bases and J by 1 base, with 8 bases of the junction left unmatched. The CDR3 region has the DNA TGTGCCAGTAGTGGAACCGGGACAGAATCCTACAATGAGCAGTTCTTC. It yields the protein CASSGTGTESYNEQFF.

Ten or more counts support this clone. The chain couples TRBV19 to TRBJ1-2; D gene ambiguous. CDR1 is LNHDA and CDR2 is SQIVND in the germline V gene (reference sequence). This CDR3 has 13 residues. The ends were cut back, 4 bases at V and 5 bases at J, with 11 bases in the middle. The CDR3 protein is CASSSGEIYGYTF. The CDR3, as DNA: TGTGCCAGTAGTAGTGGTGAGATATATGGCTACACCTTC.

This chain uses TRBV7-2 with TRBJ1-2; possible D gene TRBD1, 6 bases. From germline, CDR1 is SGHTA and CDR2 FQGNSA. The CDR3 runs 15 residues. Trimming pared 3 bases from V and 5 bases from J, leaving 16 bases between. In DNA form, the CDR3 reads TGTGCCAGCAGCTTCGGCGGGGGCAGCCCTTATGGCTACACCTTC. Protein sequence: CASSFGGGSPYGYTF. Based on the CDR3 plus reference TRBV7-2 and TRBJ1-2, the full variable domain is GAGVSQSPSNKVTEKGKDVELRCDPISGHTALYWYRQSLGQGLEFLIYFQGNSAPDKSGLPSDRFSAERTGGSVSTLTIQRTQQEDSAVYLCASSFGGGSPYGYTFGSGTRLTVV.

CDR3 protein: CASSPTSGSPSQYF. For the CDR3, the DNA is TGTGCCAGCAGTCCTACTAGCGGGAGTCCTTCCCAGTACTTC. The chain employs TRBV6-1 and TRBJ2-5, with 11 nucleotides matching TRBD2. This CDR3 has 14 residues. Germline V lookup: CDR1 MNHNS, CDR2 SASEGT. Losses at the gene ends were 5 bases for V and 9 bases for J; bases not matched to a gene: 8.

The V call is TRBV27, the J call TRBJ1-2; D may be TRBD1 (6 bases). Trimming took off 2 bases at V and 4 bases at J, with 14 bases between the two ends. CDR3 length: 15 amino acids. CDR1 MNHEY and CDR2 SMNVEV come from the germline V gene (reference sequence). In DNA form, the CDR3 reads TGTGCCAGCAGTTTAGGCGCAGGGGCCGGCTATGGCTACACCTTC. The encoded protein is CASSLGAGAGYGYTF.

The genes are TRBV6-6 and TRBJ2-5; a possible D gene is TRBD2 (6 bases). The germline CDR1 and CDR2 sequences are MNHNY and SVGAGI (reference sequence). Trimming cost V 3 bases and J 5 bases, with 16 bases left between them. CDR3 length: 15 residues. This CDR3 is CASSYPRASAETQYF. The CDR3 DNA sequence: TGTGCCAGCAGTTATCCCCGGGCTAGCGCGGAGACCCAGTACTTC.

J is TRBJ1-1 and V is TRBV5-1; 9 nucleotides match TRBD1. Looked up from germline, CDR1 is SGHRS and CDR2 is YFSETQ. There are 16 residues in the CDR3. After removal of 4 bases from V and 0 bases from J, the junction contained 7 bases not matched to a gene. CDR3 in amino acids: CASSIQGASMNTEAFF. The CDR3 DNA follows: TGCGCCAGCAGCATACAGGGGGCTTCGATGAACACTGAAGCTTTCTTT.

This chain joins TRBV4-3 and TRBJ2-1, with 8 bases aligning to TRBD1. The germline gives CDR1 LGHNA, CDR2 YSLEER. Germline trimming cut 4 bases from V and 0 bases from J; bases unmatched to any gene: 2. The CDR3 length is 15 residues. CDR3 in amino acids: CASSLGQGSYNEQFF. The CDR3 DNA sequence: TGCGCCAGCAGCCTTGGACAGGGCTCCTACAATGAGCAGTTCTTC.

The rearrangement joins TRBV19 to TRBJ1-6; D gene unclear. CDR3 length: 14 residues. The V and J ends lost 7 bases and 0 bases respectively, with 7 bases between them. Germline CDR1 is LNHDA and CDR2 is SQIVND (reference sequence). CDR3 loop: CASTSSSYNSPLHF. CDR3 nucleotide sequence: TGTGCCAGTACTTCGAGCTCCTATAATTCACCCCTCCACTTT. The full variable domain, with the rest looked up from reference TRBV19 and TRBJ1-6, is DGGITQSPKYLFRKEGQNVTLSCEQNLNHDAMYWYRQDPGQGLRLIYYSQIVNDFQKGDIAEGYSVSREKKESFPLTVTSAQKNPTAFYLCASTSSSYNSPLHFGNGTRLTVT.